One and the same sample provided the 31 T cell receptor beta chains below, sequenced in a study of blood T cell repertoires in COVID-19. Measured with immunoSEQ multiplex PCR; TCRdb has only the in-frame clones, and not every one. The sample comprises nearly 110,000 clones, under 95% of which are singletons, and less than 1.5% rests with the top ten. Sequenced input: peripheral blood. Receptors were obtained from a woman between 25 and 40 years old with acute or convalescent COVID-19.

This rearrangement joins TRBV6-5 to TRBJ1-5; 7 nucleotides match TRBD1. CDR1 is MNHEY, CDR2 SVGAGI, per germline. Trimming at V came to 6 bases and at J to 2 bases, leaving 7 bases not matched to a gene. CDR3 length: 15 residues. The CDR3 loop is CASRRTGGGNQPQHF. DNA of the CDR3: TGTGCCAGCAGAAGGACAGGCGGGGGCAATCAGCCCCAGCATTTT.

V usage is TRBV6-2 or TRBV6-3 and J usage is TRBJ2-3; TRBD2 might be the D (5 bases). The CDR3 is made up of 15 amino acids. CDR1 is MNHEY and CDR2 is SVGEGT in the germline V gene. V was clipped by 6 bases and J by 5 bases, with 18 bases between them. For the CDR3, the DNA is TGTGCCAGCAGCCCTCGAGGGAGAGCTAGAGATACGCAGTATTTT. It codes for CASSPRGRARDTQYF.

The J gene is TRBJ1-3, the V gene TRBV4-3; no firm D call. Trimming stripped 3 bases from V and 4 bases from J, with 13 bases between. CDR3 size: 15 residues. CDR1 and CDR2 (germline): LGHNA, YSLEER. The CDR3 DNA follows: TGCGCCAGCAGCCAGGGAGGGAATCGGGGAAACACCATATATTTT. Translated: CASSQGGNRGNTIYF.

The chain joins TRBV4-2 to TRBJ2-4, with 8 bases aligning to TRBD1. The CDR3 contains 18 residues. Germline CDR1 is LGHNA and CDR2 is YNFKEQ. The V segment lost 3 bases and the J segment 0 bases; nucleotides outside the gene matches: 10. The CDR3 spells CASSHAAGTGLAKNIQYF. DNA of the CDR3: TGTGCCAGCAGCCACGCAGCCGGGACAGGACTAGCCAAAAACATTCAGTACTTC.

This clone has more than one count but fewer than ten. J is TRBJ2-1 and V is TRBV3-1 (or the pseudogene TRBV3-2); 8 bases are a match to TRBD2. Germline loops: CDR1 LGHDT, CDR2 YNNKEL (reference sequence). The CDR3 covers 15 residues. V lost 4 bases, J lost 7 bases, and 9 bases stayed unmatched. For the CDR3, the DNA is TGTGCCAGCAGCCTAGCGGGAAGGAAGAGAAATGAGCAGTTCTTC. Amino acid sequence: CASSLAGRKRNEQFF.

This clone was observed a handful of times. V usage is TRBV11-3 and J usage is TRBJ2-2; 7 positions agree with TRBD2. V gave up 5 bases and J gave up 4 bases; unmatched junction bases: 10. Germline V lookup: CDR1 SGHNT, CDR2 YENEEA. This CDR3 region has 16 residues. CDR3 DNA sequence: TGTGCCAGCAGCCCCCGGTCCGGGAGGACCACCGGGGAGCTGTTTTTT. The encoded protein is CASSPRSGRTTGELFF.

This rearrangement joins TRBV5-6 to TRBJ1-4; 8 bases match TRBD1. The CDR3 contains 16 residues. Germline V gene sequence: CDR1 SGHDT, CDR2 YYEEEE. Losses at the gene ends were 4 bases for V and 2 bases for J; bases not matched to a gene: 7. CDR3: CASSLGTGMTNEKLFF. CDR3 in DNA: TGTGCCAGCAGCCTAGGGACAGGCATGACTAATGAAAAACTGTTTTTT.

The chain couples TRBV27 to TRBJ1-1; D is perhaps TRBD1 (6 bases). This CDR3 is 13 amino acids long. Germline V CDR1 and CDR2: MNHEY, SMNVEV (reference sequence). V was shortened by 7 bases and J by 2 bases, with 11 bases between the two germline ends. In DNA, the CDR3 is TGTGCCAGCATCCGGGACATAAACACTGAAGCTTTCTTT. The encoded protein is CASIRDINTEAFF.

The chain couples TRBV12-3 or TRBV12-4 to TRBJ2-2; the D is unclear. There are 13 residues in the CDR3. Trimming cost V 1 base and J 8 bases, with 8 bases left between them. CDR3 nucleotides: TGTGCCAGCAGTTTAGGGGCGAGTGGGGAGCTGTTTTTT. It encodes CASSLGASGELFF.

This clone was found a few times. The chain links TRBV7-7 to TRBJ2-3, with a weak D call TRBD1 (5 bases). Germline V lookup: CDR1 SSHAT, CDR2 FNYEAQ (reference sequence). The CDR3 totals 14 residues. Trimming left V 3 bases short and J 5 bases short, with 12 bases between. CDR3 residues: CASSLGTGLDTQYF. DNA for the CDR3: TGTGCCAGCAGCTTGGGAACAGGATTAGATACGCAGTATTTT. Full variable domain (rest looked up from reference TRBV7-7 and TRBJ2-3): GAGVSQSPRYKVTKRGQDVTLRCDPISSHATLYWYQQALGQGPEFLTYFNYEAQPDKSGLPSDRFSAERPEGSISTLTIQRTEQRDSAMYRCASSLGTGLDTQYFGPGTRLTVL.

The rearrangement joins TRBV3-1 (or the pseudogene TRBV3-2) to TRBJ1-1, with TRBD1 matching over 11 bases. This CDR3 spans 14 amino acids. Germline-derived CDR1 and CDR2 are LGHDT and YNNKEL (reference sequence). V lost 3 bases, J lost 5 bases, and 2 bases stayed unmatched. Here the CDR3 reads CASSHRDRGTEAFF. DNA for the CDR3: TGTGCCAGCAGCCACCGGGACAGGGGGACTGAAGCTTTCTTT.

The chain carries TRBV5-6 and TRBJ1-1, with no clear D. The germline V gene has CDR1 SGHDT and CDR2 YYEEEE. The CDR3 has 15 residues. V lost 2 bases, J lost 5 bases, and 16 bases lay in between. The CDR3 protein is CASSFGRYLRTEAFF. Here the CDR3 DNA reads TGTGCCAGCAGCTTTGGGCGTTATCTAAGGACTGAAGCTTTCTTT.

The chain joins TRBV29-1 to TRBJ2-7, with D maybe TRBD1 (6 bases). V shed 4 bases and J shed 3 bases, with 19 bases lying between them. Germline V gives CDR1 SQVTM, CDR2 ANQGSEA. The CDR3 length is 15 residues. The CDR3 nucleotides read TGCAGCGTTGTGGCGATGTACGGACAGCTCTACGAGCAGTACTTC. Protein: CSVVAMYGQLYEQYF.

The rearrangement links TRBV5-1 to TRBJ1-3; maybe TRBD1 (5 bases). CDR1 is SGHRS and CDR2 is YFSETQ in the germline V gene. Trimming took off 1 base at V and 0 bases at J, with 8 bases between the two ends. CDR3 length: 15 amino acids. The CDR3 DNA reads TGCGCCAGCAGCTTGTGGGGGGACTCTGGAAACACCATATATTTT. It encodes CASSLWGDSGNTIYF.

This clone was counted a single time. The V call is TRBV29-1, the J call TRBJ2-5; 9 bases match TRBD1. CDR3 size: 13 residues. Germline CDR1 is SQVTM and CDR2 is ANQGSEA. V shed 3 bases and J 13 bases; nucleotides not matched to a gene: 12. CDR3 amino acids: CSVDGTGKGLPYF. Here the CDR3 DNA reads TGCAGCGTTGACGGGACAGGGAAGGGGCTCCCGTACTTC. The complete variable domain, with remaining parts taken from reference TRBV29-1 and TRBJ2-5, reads SAVISQKPSRDICQRGTSLTIQCQVDSQVTMMFWYRQQPGQSLTLIATANQGSEATYESGFVIDKFPISRPNLTFSTLTVSNMSPEDSSIYLCSVDGTGKGLPYFGPGTRLLVL.

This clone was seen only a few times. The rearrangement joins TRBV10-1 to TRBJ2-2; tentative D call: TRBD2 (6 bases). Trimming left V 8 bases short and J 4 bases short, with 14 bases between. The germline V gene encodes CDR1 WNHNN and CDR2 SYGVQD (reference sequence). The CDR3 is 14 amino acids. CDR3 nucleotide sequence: TGCGCCAGCGGCGGGACTGGTGGCACCGGGGAGCTGTTTTTT. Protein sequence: CASGGTGGTGELFF.

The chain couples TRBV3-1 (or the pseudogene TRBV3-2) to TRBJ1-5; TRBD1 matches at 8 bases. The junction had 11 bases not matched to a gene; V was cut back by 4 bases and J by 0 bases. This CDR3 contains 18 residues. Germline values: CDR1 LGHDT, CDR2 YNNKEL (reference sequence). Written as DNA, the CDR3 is TGTGCCAGCAGCCGAGGCTCAGGGGGCTTAGGTAGCAATCAGCCCCAGCATTTT. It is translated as CASSRGSGGLGSNQPQHF.

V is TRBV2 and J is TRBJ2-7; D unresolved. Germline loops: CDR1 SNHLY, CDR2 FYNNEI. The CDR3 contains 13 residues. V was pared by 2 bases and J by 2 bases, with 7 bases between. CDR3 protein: CASSEPFTYEQYF. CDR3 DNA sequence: TGTGCCAGCAGTGAACCCTTTACCTACGAGCAGTACTTC.

This CDR3 reads CSVEAGDRDTGELFF. CDR3 DNA sequence: TGCAGCGTTGAAGCCGGGGACAGGGACACCGGGGAGCTGTTTTTT. The V call is TRBV29-1, the J call TRBJ2-2; 9 nucleotides line up with TRBD1. CDR3 size: 15 residues. The germline V gene encodes CDR1 SQVTM and CDR2 ANQGSEA. V shed 1 base and J 3 bases; nucleotides not matched to a gene: 3.

Written as DNA, the CDR3 is TGTGCCAGCAGTTTAGGGTGGGGGACAGTCTCCTACGAGCAGTACTTC. Translation gives CASSLGWGTVSYEQYF. V usage is TRBV28 and J usage is TRBJ2-7; 7 bases are shared with TRBD1. Germline CDR1 reads MDHEN; CDR2 reads SYDVKM. The CDR3 is 16 residues long. With 2 bases clipped from V and 0 bases from J, the junction kept 7 bases outside the gene matches.

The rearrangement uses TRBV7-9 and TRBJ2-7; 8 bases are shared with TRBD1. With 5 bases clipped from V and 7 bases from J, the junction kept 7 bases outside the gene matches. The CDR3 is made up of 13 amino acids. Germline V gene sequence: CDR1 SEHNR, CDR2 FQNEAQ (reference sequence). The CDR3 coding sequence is TGTGCCAGCAGCGCCGGACAGGGTCGGGAGCAGTACTTC. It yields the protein CASSAGQGREQYF.

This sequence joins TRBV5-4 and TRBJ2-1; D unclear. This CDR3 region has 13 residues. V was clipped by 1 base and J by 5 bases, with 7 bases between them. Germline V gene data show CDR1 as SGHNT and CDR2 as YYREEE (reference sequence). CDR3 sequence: CASSLSRNNEQFF. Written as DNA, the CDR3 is TGTGCCAGCAGCTTGTCTAGGAACAATGAGCAGTTCTTC.

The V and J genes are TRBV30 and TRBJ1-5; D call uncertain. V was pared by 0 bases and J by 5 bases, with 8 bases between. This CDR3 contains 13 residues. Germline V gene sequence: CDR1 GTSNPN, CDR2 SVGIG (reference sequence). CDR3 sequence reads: CAWSVIGDQPQHF. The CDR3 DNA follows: TGTGCCTGGAGTGTAATCGGGGATCAGCCCCAGCATTTT.

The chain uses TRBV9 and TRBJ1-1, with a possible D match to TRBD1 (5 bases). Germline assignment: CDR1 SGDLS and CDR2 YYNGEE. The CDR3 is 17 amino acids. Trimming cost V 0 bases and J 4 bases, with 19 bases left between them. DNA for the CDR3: TGTGCCAGCAGCGTAGGGGGTCGGGACTCTAGGGGCACTGAAGCTTTCTTT. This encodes CASSVGGRDSRGTEAFF.

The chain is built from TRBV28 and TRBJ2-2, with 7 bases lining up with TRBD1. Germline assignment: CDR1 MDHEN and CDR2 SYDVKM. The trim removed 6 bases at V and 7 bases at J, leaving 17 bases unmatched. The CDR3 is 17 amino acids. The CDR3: CASRLSPNRGRSGELFF. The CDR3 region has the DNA TGTGCCAGCAGACTTAGCCCCAACAGGGGAAGGAGCGGGGAGCTGTTTTTT.

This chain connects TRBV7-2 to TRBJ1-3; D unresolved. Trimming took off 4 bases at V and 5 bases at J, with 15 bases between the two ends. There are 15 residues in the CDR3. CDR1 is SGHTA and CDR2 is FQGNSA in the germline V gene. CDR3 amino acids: CASSSTPDTRNTIYF. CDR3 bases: TGTGCCAGCAGCTCAACCCCAGACACCCGAAACACCATATATTTT.

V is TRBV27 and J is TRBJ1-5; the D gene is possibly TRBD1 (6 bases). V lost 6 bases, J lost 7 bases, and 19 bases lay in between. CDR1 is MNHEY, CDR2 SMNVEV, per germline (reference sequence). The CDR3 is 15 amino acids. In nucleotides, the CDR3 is TGTGCCAGCAGCTCCCTGGACAGTCCTAGGCAGCCCCAGCATTTT. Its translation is CASSSLDSPRQPQHF.

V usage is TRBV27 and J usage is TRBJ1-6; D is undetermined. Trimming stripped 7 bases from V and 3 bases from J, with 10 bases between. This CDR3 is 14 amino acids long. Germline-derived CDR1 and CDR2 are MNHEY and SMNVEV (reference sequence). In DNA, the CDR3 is TGTGCCAGCACTCTTAATAACTATAATTCACCCCTCCACTTT. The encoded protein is CASTLNNYNSPLHF.

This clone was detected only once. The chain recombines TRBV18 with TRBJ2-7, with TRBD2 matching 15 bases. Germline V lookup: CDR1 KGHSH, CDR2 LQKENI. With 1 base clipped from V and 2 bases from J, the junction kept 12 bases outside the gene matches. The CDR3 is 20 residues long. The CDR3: CASSPQQTGLAGGPPYEQYF. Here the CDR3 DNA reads TGTGCCAGCTCACCACAACAGACGGGACTAGCGGGAGGCCCCCCCTACGAGCAGTACTTC.

The CDR3 DNA sequence: TGTGCCAGCAGCTTAGCGGGACAGGGGACCGGTGGCTACACCTTC. Translating it yields CASSLAGQGTGGYTF. V gene TRBV7-2 combines with J gene TRBJ1-2, with 10 bases fitting TRBD1. V dropped 0 bases and J dropped 7; count of bases not matched to a gene: 5. This CDR3 contains 15 residues. Germline-derived CDR1 and CDR2 are SGHTA and FQGNSA.

The CDR3 loop reads CASSTGQRNSPLHF. As DNA, the CDR3 is TGTGCCAGCAGCACTGGACAGCGTAATTCACCCCTCCACTTT. The J gene is TRBJ1-6, the V gene TRBV27; perhaps TRBD1 as D (6 bases). CDR1 is MNHEY, CDR2 SMNVEV, per germline (reference sequence). This CDR3 is 14 amino acids long. V was shortened by 6 bases and J by 6 bases, with 12 bases between the two germline ends.